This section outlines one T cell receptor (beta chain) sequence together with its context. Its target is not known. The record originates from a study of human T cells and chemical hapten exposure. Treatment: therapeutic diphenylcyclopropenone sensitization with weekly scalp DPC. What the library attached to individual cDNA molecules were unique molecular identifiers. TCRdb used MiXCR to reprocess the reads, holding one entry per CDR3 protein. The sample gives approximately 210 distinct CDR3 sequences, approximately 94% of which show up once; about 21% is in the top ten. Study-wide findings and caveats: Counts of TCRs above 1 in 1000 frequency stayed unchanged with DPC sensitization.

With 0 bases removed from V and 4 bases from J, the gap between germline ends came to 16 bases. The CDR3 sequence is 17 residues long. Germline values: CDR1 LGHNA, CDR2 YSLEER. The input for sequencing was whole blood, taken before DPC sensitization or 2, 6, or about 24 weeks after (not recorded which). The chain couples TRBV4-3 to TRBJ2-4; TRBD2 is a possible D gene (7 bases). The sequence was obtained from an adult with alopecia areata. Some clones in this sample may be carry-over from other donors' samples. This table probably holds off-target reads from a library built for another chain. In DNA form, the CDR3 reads TGCGCCAGCAGCCAAGAGGATGAGGGGGGGCCAAAAAACATTCAGTACTTC. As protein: CASSQEDEGGPKNIQYF.